Here is one T cell receptor (beta chain) with its context. The antigen remains unidentified. The data originate from a study of cytomegalovirus exposure and HLA in healthy donors. Sequencing was performed with immunoSEQ multiplex PCR; in TCRdb, only in-frame clones are kept and a portion is missing. This table holds some 210,000 clones, roughly 87% found once. Trimming removed 0 bases at V and 2 bases at J, with 16 bases between. CDR3 size: 17 residues. CDR1 and CDR2 (germline): SGHRS, YFSETQ. Study outcomes and limitations: According to reports, the classifier identified cytomegalovirus status with high specificity and sensitivity. Researchers reported that a few CMV-associated chains were confirmed in vitro as CMV antigen-specific.

The donors formed part of the roughly 110-subject validation cohort, distinct from the roughly 630-subject first cohort. The TCR originated in a woman aged 18 to 35 in good health and CMV-seropositive. This chain links TRBV5-1 with TRBJ2-3; D remains unclear. The specimen was PBMCs. The CDR3: CASSLGLQARNTDTQYF. Here the CDR3 DNA reads TGCGCCAGCAGCTTGGGCCTCCAGGCAAGGAACACAGATACGCAGTATTTT.